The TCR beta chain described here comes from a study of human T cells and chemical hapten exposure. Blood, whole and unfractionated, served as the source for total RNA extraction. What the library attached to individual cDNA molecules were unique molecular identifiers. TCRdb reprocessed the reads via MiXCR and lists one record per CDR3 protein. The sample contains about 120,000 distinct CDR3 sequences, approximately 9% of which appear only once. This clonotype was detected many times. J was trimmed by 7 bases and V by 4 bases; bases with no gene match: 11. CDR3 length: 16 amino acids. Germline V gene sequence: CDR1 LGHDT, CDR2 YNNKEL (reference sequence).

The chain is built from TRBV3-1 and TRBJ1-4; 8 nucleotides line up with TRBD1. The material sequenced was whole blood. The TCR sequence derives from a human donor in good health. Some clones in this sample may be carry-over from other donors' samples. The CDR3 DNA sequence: TGTGCCAGCAGCCTAGGAACCGGGACAGGAGGTGAAAAACTGTTTTTT. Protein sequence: CASSLGTGTGGEKLFF.